Presented here are 11 T cell receptor beta chains from one specimen sequenced in a study of shared clonotypes between healthy human individuals. TCRdb keeps only in-frame clones here, not all; method: immunoSEQ multiplex PCR. Among around 720,000 clones listed, around 73% were seen once. The sample was memory CD4+ T cells sorted from blood. Stated subset: CD45RA-negative fraction. These receptors originate from a woman aged 25 to 39 in good health.

This sequence joins TRBV5-6 and TRBJ2-1, with D perhaps TRBD1 (5 bases). The CDR3 spans 13 residues. Germline assignment: CDR1 SGHDT and CDR2 YYEEEE. V was shortened by 0 bases and J by 8 bases, with 9 bases between the two germline ends. The CDR3, as DNA: TGTGCCAGCAGCTTGGCCGGACACCATGAGCAGTTCTTC. It translates to CASSLAGHHEQFF.

This sequence joins TRBV2 and TRBJ1-2; no definite D call. This CDR3 region has 15 residues. Germline V gene data show CDR1 as SNHLY and CDR2 as FYNNEI. Trimming took off 5 bases at V and 6 bases at J, with 19 bases between the two ends. The DNA of the CDR3 is TGTGCCAGCAGTTCCATGGGAGGGCCCCAGGATGGCTACACCTTC. This gives the protein CASSSMGGPQDGYTF. Filled out from reference TRBV2 and TRBJ1-2, the complete variable domain reads EPEVTQTPSHQVTQMGQEVILRCVPISNHLYFYWYRQILGQKVEFLVSFYNNEISEKSEIFDDQFSVERPDGSNFTLKIRSTKLEDSAMYFCASSSMGGPQDGYTFGSGTRLTVV.

V and J are TRBV6-1 and TRBJ1-2; D is ambiguous. This CDR3 is built from 12 residues. Germline V gene sequence: CDR1 MNHNS, CDR2 SASEGT. The V gene lost 3 bases and the J gene lost 8 bases, with 10 bases spanning the gap. DNA of the CDR3: TGTGCCAGCAGTGACAACAGATACGGCTACACCTTC. Its translation is CASSDNRYGYTF.

J is TRBJ1-2 and V is TRBV10-3; D gene unclear. V was shortened by 3 bases and J by 5 bases, with 10 bases between the two germline ends. This CDR3 spans 13 amino acids. The germline V gene has CDR1 ENHRY and CDR2 SYGVKD. CDR3 nucleotides: TGTGCCATCAGTGAAGTTAGTGGTTATGGCTACACCTTC. Translated, it gives CAISEVSGYGYTF.

The rearrangement joins TRBV2 to TRBJ1-2, with a possible D match to TRBD1 (6 bases). The CDR3 length is 15 residues. Germline values: CDR1 SNHLY, CDR2 FYNNEI. Trimming took 6 bases from V and 8 from J, leaving 22 bases between them. The CDR3 reads CASSERQAAVGGYTF. In nucleotides, the CDR3 is TGTGCCAGCAGCGAAAGACAGGCAGCAGTGGGGGGCTACACCTTC.

The chain recombines TRBV7-7 with TRBJ2-2; D unresolved. CDR3 size: 14 residues. The V end was cut by 3 bases, the J end by 6 bases, with 11 bases between. Germline loops: CDR1 SSHAT, CDR2 FNYEAQ (reference sequence). CDR3 amino acids: CASSFALKAGELFF. CDR3 in DNA: TGTGCCAGCAGCTTTGCTCTAAAGGCCGGGGAGCTGTTTTTT.

V and J are TRBV7-9 and TRBJ2-6, with D perhaps being TRBD1 or TRBD2 (5 bases each). Germline CDR1 SEHNR, CDR2 FQNEAQ (reference sequence). This CDR3 comprises 15 residues. The germline V and J ends were trimmed by 1 base and 4 bases, with 8 bases remaining between them. The CDR3 region is CASSLDGAGANVLTF. The CDR3 region has the DNA TGTGCCAGCAGCTTAGACGGGGCCGGGGCCAACGTCCTGACTTTC.

J is TRBJ2-3 and V is TRBV9; maybe TRBD2 (5 bases). CDR1 and CDR2 from the germline V gene are SGDLS and YYNGEE. CDR3 length: 15 residues. V dropped 4 bases and J dropped 1 base, with 13 bases sitting between them. The CDR3 here is CASSLAGVGTDTQYF. The DNA of the CDR3 is TGTGCCAGCAGCCTCGCCGGGGTGGGCACAGATACGCAGTATTTT.

The chain is built from TRBV2 and TRBJ2-3; the D is unclear. The V end was cut by 8 bases, the J end by 4 bases, with 19 bases between. Germline CDR1 and CDR2: SNHLY and FYNNEI. The CDR3 is 15 amino acids. The CDR3 DNA sequence: TGTGCCAGCCTCATTCGAGTACTGGCCCCAGATACGCAGTATTTT. Encoded protein: CASLIRVLAPDTQYF.

V and J are TRBV5-1 and TRBJ2-5, with 10 nucleotides matching TRBD2. The ends lost 0 bases at V and 5 bases at J; junction bases unmatched: 7. The CDR3 sequence is 16 residues long. The germline V gene encodes CDR1 SGHRS and CDR2 YFSETQ. DNA for the CDR3: TGCGCCAGCAGCTTGGAGCCTAGCGGGAGCGGGGAGACCCAGTACTTC. It specifies CASSLEPSGSGETQYF.

The V and J genes are TRBV5-1 and TRBJ2-7; 13 bases map to TRBD2. Germline V gene lookup returns CDR1 SGHRS and CDR2 YFSETQ. V dropped 5 bases and J dropped 5; count of bases not matched to a gene: 10. The CDR3 spans 16 residues. CDR3 nucleotides: TGCGCCAGCAGAACCATGCCGGGACTAGCGGGAAACGAGCAGTACTTC. It specifies CASRTMPGLAGNEQYF. The whole variable domain, filled in from reference TRBV5-1 and TRBJ2-7, reads KAGVTQTPRYLIKTRGQQVTLSCSPISGHRSVSWYQQTPGQGLQFLFEYFSETQRNKGNFPGRFSGRQFSNSRSEMNVSTLELGDSALYLCASRTMPGLAGNEQYFGPGTRLTVT.